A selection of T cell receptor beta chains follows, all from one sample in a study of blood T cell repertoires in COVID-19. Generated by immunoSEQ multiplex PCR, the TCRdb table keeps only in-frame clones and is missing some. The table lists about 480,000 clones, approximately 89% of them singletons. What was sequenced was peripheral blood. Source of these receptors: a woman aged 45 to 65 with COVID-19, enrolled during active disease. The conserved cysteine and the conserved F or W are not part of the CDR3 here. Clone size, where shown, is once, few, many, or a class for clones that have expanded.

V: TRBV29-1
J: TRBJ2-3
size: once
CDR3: SVGTGGTDTQY

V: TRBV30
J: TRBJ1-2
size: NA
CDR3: AWTPDRGPFGYT

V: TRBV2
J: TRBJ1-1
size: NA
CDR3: ASTPSGLFGRNTEAF

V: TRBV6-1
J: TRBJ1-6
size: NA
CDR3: ASSEDRGRSPLH

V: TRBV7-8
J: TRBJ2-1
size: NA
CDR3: ASSPHRILGNEQF

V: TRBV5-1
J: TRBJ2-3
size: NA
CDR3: ASSYGLEGTDTQY

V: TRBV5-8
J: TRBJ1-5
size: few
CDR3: ASSRNARRRVPGNQPQH

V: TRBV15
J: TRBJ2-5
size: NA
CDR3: ATSPEPNGAQETQY

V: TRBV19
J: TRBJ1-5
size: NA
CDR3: ASSIVGGQGGQPQH

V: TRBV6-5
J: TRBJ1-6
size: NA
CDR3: ASSYRDRVDSPLH

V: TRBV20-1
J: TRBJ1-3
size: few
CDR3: SASEADSGNTIY

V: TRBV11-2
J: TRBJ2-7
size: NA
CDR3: ASRRTGGYEQY

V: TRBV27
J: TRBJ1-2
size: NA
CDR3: ASRKWGTDPRFGYT

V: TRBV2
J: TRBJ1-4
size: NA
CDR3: ASTKRDSEKLF

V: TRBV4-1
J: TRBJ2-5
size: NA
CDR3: ASSQDLRETQY

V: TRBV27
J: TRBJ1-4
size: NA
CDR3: ASSFRGEKLF

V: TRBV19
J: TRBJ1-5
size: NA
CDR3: APDIYSNQPQH

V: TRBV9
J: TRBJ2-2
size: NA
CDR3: ASSSGFNTGELF

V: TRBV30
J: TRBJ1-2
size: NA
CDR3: AWSVGPTEG

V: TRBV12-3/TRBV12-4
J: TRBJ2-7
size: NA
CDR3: ASSFSVEQY

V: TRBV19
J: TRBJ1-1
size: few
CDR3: ASKQVNTEAF

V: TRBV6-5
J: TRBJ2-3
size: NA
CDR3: ASTSQGAGDTQY

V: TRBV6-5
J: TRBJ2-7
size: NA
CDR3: ASSKDRGSLDEQY

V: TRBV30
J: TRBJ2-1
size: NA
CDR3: AWSPGLAGGNEQF

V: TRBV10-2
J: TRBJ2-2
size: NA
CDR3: ATQATGELF

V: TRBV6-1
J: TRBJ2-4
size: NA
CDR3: ASSEAVQGREY

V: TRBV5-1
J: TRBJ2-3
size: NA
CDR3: ASTEWPRGVADTQY

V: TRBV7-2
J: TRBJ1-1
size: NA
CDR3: ASSPPPGQGGGNTEAF

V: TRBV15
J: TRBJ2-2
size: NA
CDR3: ATKFRATNTGELF

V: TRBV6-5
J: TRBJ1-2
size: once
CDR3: ASSYQRTGNDYGYT

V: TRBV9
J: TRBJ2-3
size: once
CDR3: ASSVRYAVPDTQY

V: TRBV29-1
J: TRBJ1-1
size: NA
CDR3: SVRGGGDTEAF

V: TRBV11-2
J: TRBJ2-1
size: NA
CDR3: ASSSLLERVNEQF

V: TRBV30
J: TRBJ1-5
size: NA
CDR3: AWSVTGGDQFGNQPQH

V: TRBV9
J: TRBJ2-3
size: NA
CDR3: ASSVGASGGYTDTQY

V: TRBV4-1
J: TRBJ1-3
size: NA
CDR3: ASSQSRTGGAAGNTIY

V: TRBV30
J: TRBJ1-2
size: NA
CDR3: ACSGLANYGYT

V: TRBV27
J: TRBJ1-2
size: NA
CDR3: ASSPLQGRYGYT

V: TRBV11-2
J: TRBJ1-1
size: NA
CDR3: ASSLGGLEAF

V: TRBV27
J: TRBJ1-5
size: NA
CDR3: ASSLWGAISQPQH

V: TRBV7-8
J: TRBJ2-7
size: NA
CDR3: ASSHSDRVHEQY

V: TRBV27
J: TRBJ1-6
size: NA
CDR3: ASSGTSILNYNSPLH

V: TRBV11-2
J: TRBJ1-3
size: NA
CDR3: ASSRQGGNTIY

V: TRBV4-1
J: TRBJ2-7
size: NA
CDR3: ASSPGTSGDEQY

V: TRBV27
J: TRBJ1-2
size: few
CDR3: ASSLSGQGYT

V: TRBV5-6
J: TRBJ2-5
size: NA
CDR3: ASSLASGIETQY

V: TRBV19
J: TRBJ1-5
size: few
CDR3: ASSPSAGANQPQH

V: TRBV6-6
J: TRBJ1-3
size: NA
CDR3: ASTPGANSGNTIY

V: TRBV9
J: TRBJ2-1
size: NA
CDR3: ASSVGLAGSSYNEQF

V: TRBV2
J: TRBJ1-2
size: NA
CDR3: ASSEVGTDYGYT

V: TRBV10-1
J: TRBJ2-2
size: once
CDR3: ASSDTRTGGDTGELF

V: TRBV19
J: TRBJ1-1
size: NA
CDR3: ASSMGQAWDTEAF

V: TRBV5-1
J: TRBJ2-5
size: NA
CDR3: ASSSIRQGGKETQY

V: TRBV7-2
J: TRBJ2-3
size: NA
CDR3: ASSLAGGPSTDTQY

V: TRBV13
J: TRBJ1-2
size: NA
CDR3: ASSPRGYYGYT